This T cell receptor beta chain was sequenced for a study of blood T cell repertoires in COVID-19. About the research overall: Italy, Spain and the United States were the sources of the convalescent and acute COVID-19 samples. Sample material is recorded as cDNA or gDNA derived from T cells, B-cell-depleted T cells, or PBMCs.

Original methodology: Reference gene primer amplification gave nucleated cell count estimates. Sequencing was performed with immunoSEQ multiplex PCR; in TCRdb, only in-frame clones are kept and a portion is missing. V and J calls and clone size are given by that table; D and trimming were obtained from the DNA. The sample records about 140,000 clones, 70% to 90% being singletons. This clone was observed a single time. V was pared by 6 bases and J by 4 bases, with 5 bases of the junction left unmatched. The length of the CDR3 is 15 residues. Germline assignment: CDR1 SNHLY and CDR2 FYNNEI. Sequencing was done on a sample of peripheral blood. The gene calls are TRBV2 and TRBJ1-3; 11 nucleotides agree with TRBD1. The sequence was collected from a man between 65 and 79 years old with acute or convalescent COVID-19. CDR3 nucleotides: TGTGCCAGCAGGTCGGGACAGGGGGACGGAAACACCATATATTTT. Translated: CASRSGQGDGNTIYF.